This TCR beta chain was found in a study of control samples from healthy donors and cancer patients (dated by TCRdb to between 2020 and 2021). Notes on this clone: Its antigen is not yet known. No much larger clone exists at a distance of one base, and base qualities are not known.

The CDR3 measures 13 amino acids from cysteine to phenylalanine. Only CDR3 DNA remains: 39 bases, in frame from the first base. CDR1 and CDR2, looked up from the germline V gene (reference sequence), are SEHNR and FQNEAQ. Relative to germline, V is 11 bases shorter and J is 5 bases shorter, with 17 bases between their ends. Libraries were prepared through the immunoSEQ multiplex PCR assay. The clones in this table, taken by TCRdb from immuneACCESS, are in-frame only. Not every clone is retained; where verified, under half of the shortfall comes from an unresolved V gene, and the cause of the rest is unknown. Across this sample there are about 30,000 clones, with over 75% seen only once. The ten most abundant clones make up roughly 6.3% of the sample.

The sequence derives from a woman aged 55-69 years with head and neck cancer. Sequencing was performed on PBMCs. The rearrangement joined TRBV7-9 to TRBJ2-3; tentative D gene TRBD1, with 6 bases matching. The CDR3 corresponds to CASTAGDKDTQYF. The sequenced DNA is TGTGCCTCGACGGCAGGGGATAAAGATACGCAGTATTTT. With the portions outside the CDR3 filled from the reference TRBV7-9 and TRBJ2-3 genes, the complete variable region becomes DTGVSQNPRHKITKRGQNVTFRCDPISEHNRLYWYRQTLGQGPEFLTYFQNEAQLEKSRLLSDRFSAERPKGSFSTLEIQRTEQGDSAMYLCASTAGDKDTQYFGPGTRLTVL.